This passage covers 20 T cell receptor beta chains from one sample sequenced in a study of blood T cells in healthy people across ages. Primers used in a second PCR of roughly 6 to 11 cycles were a sample-barcoded 5' primer and a J-beta primer mix. One entry per CDR3 protein, called by TCRdb with MiXCR from the 5' RACE reads. This sample has 700,000 or so distinct CDR3 sequences, with approximately 22% found just once. Specimen: blood. All receptors come from a man aged 65-85 years in good health.

This clonotype was seen more than once but under ten times. The V and J genes are TRBV19 and TRBJ2-1; D is unclear. V was cut by 3 bases and J by 3 bases, with 12 bases left in between. This CDR3 region has 15 residues. The germline V gene encodes CDR1 LNHDA and CDR2 SQIVND (reference sequence). The CDR3 region is CASSIEPYLYNEQFF. DNA of the CDR3: TGTGCCAGTAGTATCGAACCTTATCTCTACAATGAGCAGTTCTTC.

V and J are TRBV2 and TRBJ2-3; no definite D call. CDR3 length: 14 amino acids. The V end was cut by 7 bases, the J end by 1 base, with 12 bases between. Germline V gene data show CDR1 as SNHLY and CDR2 as FYNNEI. This CDR3 reads CASKFAERTDTQYF. The CDR3 region has the DNA TGTGCCAGCAAGTTTGCGGAGCGCACAGATACGCAGTATTTT.

The chain joins TRBV11-2 to TRBJ1-3; D perhaps matches TRBD1 (5 bases). CDR1 is SGHAT and CDR2 is FQNNGV in the germline V gene. This CDR3 comprises 14 residues. Trimming took 5 bases from V and 4 from J, leaving 12 bases between them. The CDR3 protein is CASSTDRIGNTIYF. Here the CDR3 DNA reads TGTGCCAGCAGCACCGACAGAATAGGAAACACCATATATTTT. The full variable domain, with the rest looked up from reference TRBV11-2 and TRBJ1-3, is EAGVAQSPRYKIIEKRQSVAFWCNPISGHATLYWYQQILGQGPKLLIQFQNNGVVDDSQLPKDRFSAERLKGVDSTLKIQPAKLEDSAVYLCASSTDRIGNTIYFGEGSWLTVV.

This clonotype was seen many times. This chain connects TRBV7-7 to TRBJ2-2, with 8 bases fitting TRBD2. The CDR3 extends over 16 amino acids. In germline, CDR1 is SSHAT, CDR2 FNYEAQ (reference sequence). The V gene end was trimmed by 2 bases and the J gene end by 2 bases; junction bases not matched to a gene: 4. The DNA for the CDR3 is TGTGCCAGCAGCTTATCGGGAGGGCCTAACACCGGGGAGCTGTTTTTT. Translation gives CASSLSGGPNTGELFF.

This clonotype was detected only a few times. A much larger clone lies one base from this, so it may be a read error. The chain joins TRBV28 to TRBJ1-4; TRBD1 matches at 8 bases. After removal of 3 bases from V and 17 bases from J, the junction contained 8 bases not matched to a gene. This CDR3 contains 12 residues. Germline CDR1 and CDR2: MDHEN and SYDVKM. CDR3 nucleotide sequence: TGTGCCAGCAGTTTTCACAGGGGGTCTCGTTTTTTT. Protein product: CASSFHRGSRFF. Full variable domain (outside the CDR3, taken from reference TRBV28 and TRBJ1-4): DVKVTQSSRYLVKRTGEKVFLECVQDMDHENMFWYRQDPGLGLRLIYFSYDVKMKEKGDIPEGYSVSREKKERFSLILESASTNQTSMYLCASSFHRGSRFFGSGTQLSVL.

This sequence joins TRBV2 and TRBJ2-4; TRBD1 matches 7 bases. The V and J ends lost 8 bases and 0 bases, in that order; junction bases with no gene match: 1. CDR3 length equals 13 residues. Looked up from germline, CDR1 is SNHLY and CDR2 is FYNNEI. CDR3 amino acids: CASAGGAKNIQYF. Written as DNA, the CDR3 is TGTGCCAGCGCAGGGGGAGCCAAAAACATTCAGTACTTC.

This clonotype turned up a few times. DNA for the CDR3: TGCGCCAGCAGCCCAGGGACAGAAACCAGACAACGCTATGGCTACACCTTC. This codes for CASSPGTETRQRYGYTF. The genes are TRBV5-1 and TRBJ1-2; 7 nucleotides align to TRBD1. Germline CDR1 is SGHRS and CDR2 is YFSETQ. The CDR3 runs 17 residues. The J segment lost 4 bases and the V segment lost 4 bases, leaving 16 bases of the junction unmatched.

The genes are TRBV20-1 and TRBJ1-5, with 9 bases fitting TRBD1. The CDR3 sequence is 16 residues long. Germline-derived CDR1 and CDR2 are DFQATT and SNEGSKA (reference sequence). J was trimmed by 1 base and V by 4 bases; bases with no gene match: 8. The CDR3 sequence is CSAKKQGARSNQPQHF. The CDR3 region has the DNA TGCAGTGCTAAGAAACAGGGGGCGCGGAGCAATCAGCCCCAGCATTTT.

This chain connects TRBV5-6 to TRBJ1-1; D unclear. CDR3 length: 15 amino acids. Germline CDR1 SGHDT, CDR2 YYEEEE. Trimming took 5 bases from V and 1 from J, leaving 15 bases between them. The CDR3 region has the DNA TGTGCCAGCAGACGGAGTCCGTCGGAGAACACTGAAGCTTTCTTT. It specifies CASRRSPSENTEAFF.

The V call is TRBV9, the J call TRBJ2-1; tentatively, D is TRBD2 (5 bases). The CDR3 covers 15 residues. CDR1 is SGDLS and CDR2 is YYNGEE in the germline V gene. Trimming removed 4 bases from V and 3 bases from J, with 14 bases in between. CDR3 sequence (DNA): TGTGCCAGCAGCTTGTCACACGGGGACTACAATGAGCAGTTCTTC. Protein sequence: CASSLSHGDYNEQFF.

V usage is TRBV28 and J usage is TRBJ1-2; tentative D call: TRBD1 (6 bases). Germline lookup yields CDR1 MDHEN and CDR2 SYDVKM. The V and J ends lost 7 bases and 4 bases respectively, with 16 bases between them. CDR3 length: 14 residues. Written as DNA, the CDR3 is TGTGCCAGCAACCATAGGGGGGAAGGCTATGGCTACACCTTC. Translation gives CASNHRGEGYGYTF.

The sample holds one count of this clonotype. V usage is TRBV7-8 and J usage is TRBJ1-1; D is ambiguous. CDR1 is SGHVS and CDR2 is FQNEAQ in the germline V gene. The CDR3 is 14 residues long. Trimming removed 0 bases at V and 9 bases at J, with 14 bases between. For the CDR3, the DNA is TGTGCCAGCAGCTTAGCTGAGGCCTTTAGTCAAGCTTTCTTT. Protein: CASSLAEAFSQAFF.

This clonotype was detected ten times or more. V gene TRBV7-6 combines with J gene TRBJ2-7; 11 bases are shared with TRBD2. Germline V gene data show CDR1 as SGHVS and CDR2 as FNYEAQ. V lost 2 bases, J lost 4 bases, and 1 base stayed unmatched. The CDR3 has 14 residues. Here the CDR3 reads CASSLLAGGYEQYV. The CDR3 DNA reads TGTGCCAGCAGCTTACTAGCGGGAGGTTACGAGCAGTACGTC.

V and J are TRBV5-1 and TRBJ2-4; D is undetermined. Trimming took off 4 bases at V and 3 bases at J, with 11 bases between the two ends. CDR1 and CDR2 from the germline V gene are SGHRS and YFSETQ. This CDR3 region has 14 residues. The CDR3: CASSSDLVKNIQYF. CDR3 DNA sequence: TGCGCCAGCAGCAGTGATTTGGTCAAAAACATTCAGTACTTC.

This clonotype was counted a few times. The genes are TRBV7-9 and TRBJ2-2; no clear D gene. Germline CDR1 reads SEHNR; CDR2 reads FQNEAQ (reference sequence). Trimming removed 2 bases from V and 0 bases from J, with 7 bases in between. This CDR3 has 15 residues. The CDR3 nucleotides read TGTGCCAGCAGCTTACGGGTATCGAACACCGGGGAGCTGTTTTTT. Protein: CASSLRVSNTGELFF. The full variable domain, completed using reference TRBV7-9 and TRBJ2-2, is DTGVSQNPRHKITKRGQNVTFRCDPISEHNRLYWYRQTLGQGPEFLTYFQNEAQLEKSRLLSDRFSAERPKGSFSTLEIQRTEQGDSAMYLCASSLRVSNTGELFFGEGSRLTVL.

The chain has TRBV6-6 and TRBJ1-6; 9 bases fit TRBD1. From germline, CDR1 is MNHNY and CDR2 SVGAGI (reference sequence). The CDR3 sequence is 15 residues long. J was trimmed by 7 bases and V by 5 bases; bases with no gene match: 6. CDR3 nucleotides: TGTGCCAGCAGTACCCGACAGGGGGGAAATTCACCCCTCCACTTT. This encodes CASSTRQGGNSPLHF.

This clonotype was counted only a few times. The CDR3 sequence: CASSLSASGPPYNEQFF. For the CDR3, the DNA is TGTGCCAGCAGCTTATCGGCTAGCGGGCCCCCCTACAATGAGCAGTTCTTC. The chain recombines TRBV7-3 with TRBJ2-1; 8 positions match TRBD2. There are 17 residues in the CDR3. Losses at the gene ends were 2 bases for V and 2 bases for J; bases not matched to a gene: 8. Germline lookup yields CDR1 SGHTA and CDR2 FQGTGA. Based on the CDR3 plus reference TRBV7-3 and TRBJ2-1, the full variable domain is GAGVSQTPSNKVTEKGKYVELRCDPISGHTALYWYRQSLGQGPEFLIYFQGTGAADDSGLPNDRFFAVRPEGSVSTLKIQRTERGDSAVYLCASSLSASGPPYNEQFFGPGTRLTVL.

In this sample, this clonotype turned up a few times. The chain uses TRBV3-1 and TRBJ2-1, with D maybe TRBD2 (6 bases). CDR3 length: 12 amino acids. Germline-derived CDR1 and CDR2 are LGHDT and YNNKEL (reference sequence). Trimming removed 0 bases from V and 15 bases from J, with 12 bases in between. CDR3 region: CASSQDVRDVFF. CDR3 DNA: TGTGCCAGCAGCCAAGATGTGCGGGATGTGTTCTTC.

This clonotype was seen a handful of times. The chain carries TRBV5-6 and TRBJ2-1, with D perhaps matching TRBD1 (7 bases). V was trimmed by 3 bases and J by 6 bases, leaving 13 bases between them. Per germline, CDR1 SGHDT and CDR2 YYEEEE. This CDR3 spans 14 amino acids. CDR3 DNA sequence: TGTGCCAGCAGCTGGGGGGACAGAGGCAATGAGCAGTTCTTC. It specifies CASSWGDRGNEQFF.

The chain is built from TRBV5-1 and TRBJ2-5, with D tentatively TRBD1 (5 bases). Germline V gene sequence: CDR1 SGHRS, CDR2 YFSETQ. V was trimmed by 3 bases and J by 1 base, leaving 13 bases between them. The CDR3 totals 15 residues. The CDR3 reads CASSSGPGFQETQYF. CDR3 sequence (DNA): TGCGCCAGCAGCTCCGGGCCAGGGTTCCAAGAGACCCAGTACTTC.